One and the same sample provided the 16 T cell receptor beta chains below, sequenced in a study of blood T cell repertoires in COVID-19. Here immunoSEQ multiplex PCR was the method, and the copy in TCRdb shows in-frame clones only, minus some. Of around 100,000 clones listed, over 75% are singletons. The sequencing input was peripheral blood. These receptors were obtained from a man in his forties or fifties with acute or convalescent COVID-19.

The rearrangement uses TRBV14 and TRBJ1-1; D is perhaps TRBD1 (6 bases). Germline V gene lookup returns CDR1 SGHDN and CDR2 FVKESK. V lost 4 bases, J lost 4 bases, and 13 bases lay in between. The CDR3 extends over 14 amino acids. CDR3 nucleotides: TGTGCCAGCAGCCCTTACAGGGATAGCACTGAAGCTTTCTTT. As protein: CASSPYRDSTEAFF.

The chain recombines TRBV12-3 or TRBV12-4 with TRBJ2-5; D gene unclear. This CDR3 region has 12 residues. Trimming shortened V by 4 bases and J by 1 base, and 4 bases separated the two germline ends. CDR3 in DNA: TGTGCCAGCAGTTCTAGCCAAGAGACCCAGTACTTC. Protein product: CASSSSQETQYF.

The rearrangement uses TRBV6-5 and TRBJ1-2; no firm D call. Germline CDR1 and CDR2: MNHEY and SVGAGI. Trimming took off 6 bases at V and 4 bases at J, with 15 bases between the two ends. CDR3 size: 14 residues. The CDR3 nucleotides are TGTGCCAGCAGACGGGTCGGGGTGAGCTATGGCTACACCTTC. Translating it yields CASRRVGVSYGYTF.

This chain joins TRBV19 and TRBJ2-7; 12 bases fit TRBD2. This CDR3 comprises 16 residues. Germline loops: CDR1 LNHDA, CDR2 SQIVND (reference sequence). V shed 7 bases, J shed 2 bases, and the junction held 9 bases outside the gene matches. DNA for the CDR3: TGTGCCAGTACGACGGGGACTAGCGGGTACCCCTACGAGCAGTACTTC. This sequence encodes CASTTGTSGYPYEQYF.

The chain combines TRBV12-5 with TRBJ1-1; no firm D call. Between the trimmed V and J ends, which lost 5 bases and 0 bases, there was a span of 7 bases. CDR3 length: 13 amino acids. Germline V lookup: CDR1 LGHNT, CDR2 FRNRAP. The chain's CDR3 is CASGPYMNTEAFF. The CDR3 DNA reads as TGTGCTAGTGGTCCATACATGAACACTGAAGCTTTCTTT.

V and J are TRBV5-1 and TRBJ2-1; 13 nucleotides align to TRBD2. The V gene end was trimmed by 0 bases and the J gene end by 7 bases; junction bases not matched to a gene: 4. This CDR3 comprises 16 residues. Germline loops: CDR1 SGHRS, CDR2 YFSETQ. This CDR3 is CASSLAPGLAGNEQFF. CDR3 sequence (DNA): TGCGCCAGCAGCTTGGCGCCGGGACTAGCGGGGAATGAGCAGTTCTTC.

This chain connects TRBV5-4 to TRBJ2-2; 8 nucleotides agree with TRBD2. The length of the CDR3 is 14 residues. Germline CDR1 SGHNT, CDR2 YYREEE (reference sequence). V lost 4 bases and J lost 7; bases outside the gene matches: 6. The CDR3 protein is CASSGLAGVGELFF. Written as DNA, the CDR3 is TGTGCCAGCAGCGGCCTAGCGGGCGTCGGGGAGCTGTTTTTT. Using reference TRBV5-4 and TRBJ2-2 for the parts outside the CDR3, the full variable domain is ETGVTQSPTHLIKTRGQQVTLRCSSQSGHNTVSWYQQALGQGPQFIFQYYREEENGRGNFPPRFSGLQFPNYSSELNVNALELDDSALYLCASSGLAGVGELFFGEGSRLTVL.

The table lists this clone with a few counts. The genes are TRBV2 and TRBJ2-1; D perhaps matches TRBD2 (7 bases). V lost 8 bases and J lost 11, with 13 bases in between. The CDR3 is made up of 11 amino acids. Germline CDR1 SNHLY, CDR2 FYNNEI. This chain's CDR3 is CASPGGGKQFF. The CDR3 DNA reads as TGTGCCAGCCCGGGCGGGGGCAAGCAGTTCTTC.

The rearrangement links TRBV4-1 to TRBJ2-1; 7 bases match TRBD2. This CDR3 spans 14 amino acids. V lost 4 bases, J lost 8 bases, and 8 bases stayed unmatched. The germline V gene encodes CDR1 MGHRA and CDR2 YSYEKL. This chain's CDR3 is CASSLQRGGDEQFF. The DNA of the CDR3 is TGCGCCAGCAGCCTGCAGCGGGGCGGCGATGAGCAGTTCTTC.

The CDR3 region has the DNA TGTGCCAGTAGTATTCGGACAGGCCTGATGAGTACTGAAGCTTTCTTT. It is translated as CASSIRTGLMSTEAFF. The rearrangement uses TRBV19 and TRBJ1-1, with 7 bases lining up with TRBD1. V shed 3 bases, J shed 5 bases, and the junction held 12 bases outside the gene matches. There are 16 residues in the CDR3. Germline V gene sequence: CDR1 LNHDA, CDR2 SQIVND (reference sequence).

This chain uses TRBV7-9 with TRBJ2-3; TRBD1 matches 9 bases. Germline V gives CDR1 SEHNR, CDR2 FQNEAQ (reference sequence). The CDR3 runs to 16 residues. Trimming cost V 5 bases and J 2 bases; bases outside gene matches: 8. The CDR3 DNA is TGTGCCAGCAGCCCACTGACAGGGGGTATCACAGATACGCAGTATTTT. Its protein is CASSPLTGGITDTQYF. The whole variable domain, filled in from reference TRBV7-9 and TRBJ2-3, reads DTGVSQNPRHKITKRGQNVTFRCDPISEHNRLYWYRQTLGQGPEFLTYFQNEAQLEKSRLLSDRFSAERPKGSFSTLEIQRTEQGDSAMYLCASSPLTGGITDTQYFGPGTRLTVL.

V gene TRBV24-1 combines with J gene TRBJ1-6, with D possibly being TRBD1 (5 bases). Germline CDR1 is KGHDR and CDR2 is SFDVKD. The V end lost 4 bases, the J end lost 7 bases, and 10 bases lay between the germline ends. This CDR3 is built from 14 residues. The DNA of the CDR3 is TGTGCCACCAGTGAACCCGGGGGAAATTCACCCCTCCACTTT. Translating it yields CATSEPGGNSPLHF.

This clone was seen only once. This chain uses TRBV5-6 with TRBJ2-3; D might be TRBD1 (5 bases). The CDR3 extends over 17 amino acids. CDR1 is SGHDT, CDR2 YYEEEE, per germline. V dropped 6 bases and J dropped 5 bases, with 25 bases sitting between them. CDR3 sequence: CASTGSWGSPWKDTQYF. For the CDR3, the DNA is TGTGCCAGCACCGGATCCTGGGGCTCCCCCTGGAAAGATACGCAGTATTTT.

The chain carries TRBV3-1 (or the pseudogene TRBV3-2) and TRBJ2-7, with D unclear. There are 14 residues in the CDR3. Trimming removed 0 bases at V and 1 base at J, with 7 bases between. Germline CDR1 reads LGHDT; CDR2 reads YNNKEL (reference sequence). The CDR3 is CASSQDGTSYEQYF. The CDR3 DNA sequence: TGTGCCAGCAGCCAAGATGGCACATCCTACGAGCAGTACTTC.

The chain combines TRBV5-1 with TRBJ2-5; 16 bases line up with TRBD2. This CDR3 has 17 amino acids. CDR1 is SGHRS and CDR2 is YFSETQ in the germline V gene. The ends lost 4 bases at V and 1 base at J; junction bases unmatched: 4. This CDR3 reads CASSPGTSGRVQETQYF. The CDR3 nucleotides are TGCGCCAGCAGCCCCGGGACTAGCGGGAGGGTCCAAGAGACCCAGTACTTC.

The DNA for the CDR3 is TGTGCCAGCAGTTTATACAGAAACACTGAAGCTTTCTTT. Amino acids: CASSLYRNTEAFF. J is TRBJ1-1 and V is TRBV27; D unresolved. This CDR3 contains 13 residues. Germline CDR1 and CDR2: MNHEY and SMNVEV (reference sequence). Trimming took 1 base from V and 2 from J, leaving 5 bases between them.